This T cell receptor beta chain appears in the sequencing data of a study of PD-L1 blockade in urothelial cancer. Overall study context: Patients previously received 0 to 3 chemotherapy regimens. Timepoints chosen for blood analysis were 3 weeks (second dose) and 6 weeks after treatment start. Study outcomes and limitations: Patients with durable benefit had greater blood expansion of tumor-associated TCR clones 3 weeks into treatment.

Assay used: immunoSEQ multiplex PCR; TCRdb lists only in-frame clones, some missing. The sample has approximately 71,000 clones; roughly nine tenths are singletons. Concerning this clone: Antigen specificity is unknown.

V shed 0 bases, J shed 4 bases, and the junction held 1 base outside the gene matches. From germline, CDR1 is SGHRS and CDR2 YFSETQ. This CDR3 is 15 amino acids long. Sample: PBMCs, taken around atezolizumab (anti-PD-L1) treatment. This TCR derives from a man aged 60 to 69 with urothelial cancer. The V gene is TRBV5-1, the J gene TRBJ2-2; 9 bases line up with TRBD1. This CDR3 is CASSLATGGTGELFF. The CDR3 DNA is TGCGCCAGCAGCTTGGCGACAGGGGGCACCGGGGAGCTGTTTTTT.